These 19 T cell receptor beta chains share one sample of origin, sequenced in a study of glioma-infiltrating T cells. Using RNA template, CDR3s of TCR alpha and beta were amplified with iRepertoire arm-PCR. TCRdb analysed the multiplex PCR reads with MiXCR anew, one entry per CDR3 protein. This sample yields about 410,000 distinct CDR3 sequences, of which about 40% are seen a single time; 9.5% to 15% belongs to the top ten. The sequenced material came from glioma tissue, nonneoplastic brain tissue, or PBMCs (not recorded which). Every receptor here comes from a human donor with low-grade glioma or glioblastoma, undergoing nonglioma brain surgery, or in good health (not recorded which).

Ten or more counts support this clonotype. V gene TRBV6-1 combines with J gene TRBJ1-5, with D unclear. Between the trimmed V and J ends, which lost 10 bases and 5 bases, there was a span of 18 bases. This CDR3 has 14 residues. Germline-derived CDR1 and CDR2 are MNHNS and SASEGT. CDR3 DNA: TGTGCCATCGATGCCTCCATCACCCATCAGCCCCAGCATTTT. Translation gives CAIDASITHQPQHF.

This sequence joins TRBV18 and TRBJ2-1, with TRBD1 identical over 10 bases. Germline V gene lookup returns CDR1 KGHSH and CDR2 LQKENI. The junction had 6 bases not matched to a gene; V was cut back by 3 bases and J by 7 bases. This CDR3 region has 15 residues. This CDR3 is CASSPDRGPWNEQFF. Written as DNA, the CDR3 is TGTGCCAGCTCACCCGACAGGGGGCCTTGGAATGAGCAGTTCTTC.

This clonotype was seen many times. The chain combines TRBV27 with TRBJ2-1; unclear D gene. V was clipped by 0 bases and J by 0 bases, with 12 bases between them. The CDR3 loop spans 17 amino acids. Per the germline V gene, CDR1 is MNHEY and CDR2 is SMNVEV (reference sequence). This chain's CDR3 is CASSLSPAESSYNEQFF. In DNA form, the CDR3 reads TGTGCCAGCAGTTTATCTCCCGCGGAGAGCTCCTACAATGAGCAGTTCTTC.

This clonotype was found many times. For the CDR3, the DNA is TGTGCCAGCAGTCTAGCGGCCTCTGGGGCCAACGTCCTGACTTTC. Amino acid sequence: CASSLAASGANVLTF. The genes are TRBV27 and TRBJ2-6; 7 nucleotides match TRBD2. Looked up from germline, CDR1 is MNHEY and CDR2 is SMNVEV (reference sequence). The CDR3 has 15 amino acids. J lost 0 bases, V lost 5 bases, and 1 base had no gene match.

This clonotype was found a few times. The chain uses TRBV7-2 and TRBJ2-7; 8 nucleotides match TRBD1. V trimming: 5 bases; J trimming: 4 bases; junction bases outside the gene matches: 10. There are 15 residues in the CDR3. Germline-derived CDR1 and CDR2 are SGHTA and FQGNSA. In DNA form, the CDR3 reads TGTGCCAGCAGCCCCCCTGCCAGGGGGCATTACGAGCAGTACTTC. It codes for CASSPPARGHYEQYF.

Points on this clonotype: This clone may be a read error of a much larger clone one base away. J is TRBJ2-1 and V is TRBV6-2 or TRBV6-3, with TRBD2 matching 11 bases. With V trimmed by 8 bases and J by 12 bases, 12 bases remained unmatched. The CDR3 has 14 amino acids. Germline lookup yields CDR1 MNHEY and CDR2 SVGEGT. The CDR3 sequence: CASQGTSGTHGQFF. The CDR3 DNA is TGTGCCAGCCAAGGGACTAGCGGTACCCATGGGCAGTTCTTC.

The V and J genes are TRBV3-1 and TRBJ2-7, with 9 positions matching TRBD1. The CDR3 is 16 amino acids. The trim removed 4 bases at V and 5 bases at J, leaving 12 bases unmatched. From germline, CDR1 is LGHDT and CDR2 YNNKEL (reference sequence). CDR3 coding DNA: TGTGCCAGCAGCCGAGTAGGGACAGGGCGGGGCAACGAGCAGTACTTC. Amino acid sequence: CASSRVGTGRGNEQYF.

The V and J genes are TRBV11-3 and TRBJ2-3; D is possibly TRBD1 (6 bases). The CDR3 consists of 14 residues. V lost 3 bases and J 4 bases, leaving 11 bases between the germline ends. Germline CDR1 is SGHNT and CDR2 is YENEEA. The CDR3, as DNA: TGTGCCAGCAGCTTCACCAGGGGCTCAGATACGCAGTATTTT. Translated, it gives CASSFTRGSDTQYF.

This clonotype occurred once. A much larger clone differs by one base, so this may be a read error. The gene calls are TRBV6-6 and TRBJ2-7; 8 bases align to TRBD1. The ends lost 10 bases at V and 1 base at J; junction bases unmatched: 9. Germline lookup yields CDR1 MNHNY and CDR2 SVGAGI (reference sequence). This CDR3 has 14 residues. For the CDR3, the DNA is TGTGCCATGGACCGACAGGGGCCTTCCTACGAGCAGTACTTC. It translates to CAMDRQGPSYEQYF.

The V gene is TRBV4-2, the J gene TRBJ2-7; TRBD1 matches at 8 bases. V trimming: 1 base; J trimming: 5 bases; junction bases outside the gene matches: 7. CDR3 size: 15 residues. The V gene's germline CDR1 is LGHNA and CDR2 YNFKEQ. This CDR3 reads CASSQAGGQGNEQYF. CDR3 nucleotides: TGTGCCAGCAGCCAAGCCGGCGGACAGGGCAACGAGCAGTACTTC.

The V gene is TRBV7-6, the J gene TRBJ2-7; D gene ambiguous. CDR1 and CDR2 (germline): SGHVS, FNYEAQ. The CDR3 has 15 residues. The V gene lost 1 base and the J gene lost 0 bases, with 10 bases spanning the gap. CDR3 coding DNA: TGTGCCAGCAGCTTAGGGGTTGGAGTCTCCTACGAGCAGTACTTC. Translating it yields CASSLGVGVSYEQYF.

This clonotype was observed a handful of times. The J gene is TRBJ2-7, the V gene TRBV10-3, with D maybe TRBD1 (8 bases). Between the trimmed V and J ends, which lost 10 bases and 2 bases, there was a span of 21 bases. The CDR3 loop spans 15 amino acids. Germline CDR1 reads ENHRY; CDR2 reads SYGVKD. The CDR3 DNA reads TGTGCCACGAACTCCGAACAGGGGGGGACCTACGAGCAGTACTTC. Translation gives CATNSEQGGTYEQYF.

This chain connects TRBV4-1 to TRBJ2-7, with D maybe TRBD2 (6 bases). The CDR3 is 15 residues long. Germline V gives CDR1 MGHRA, CDR2 YSYEKL. Trimming removed 0 bases at V and 3 bases at J, with 12 bases between. CDR3 nucleotides: TGCGCCAGCAGCCAAGATCCCGGGGGAAGCTACGAGCAGTACTTC. This encodes CASSQDPGGSYEQYF.

Turning to this clonotype: This may be a read error, as it is one base from a much larger clone. This chain joins TRBV20-1 and TRBJ1-2, with no clear D. Per germline, CDR1 DFQATT and CDR2 SNEGSKA (reference sequence). The CDR3 contains 12 residues. This CDR3 reads CSARETDYVYTF. In DNA, the CDR3 is TGCAGTGCTAGAGAGACGGACTATGTCTACACCTTC.

This clonotype was seen only a few times. The chain has TRBV25-1 and TRBJ2-1; 7 bases are a match to TRBD2. The germline V gene has CDR1 MGHDK and CDR2 SYGVNS. V dropped 5 bases and J dropped 1; count of bases not matched to a gene: 11. The CDR3 contains 17 residues. The CDR3 loop is CASSFVRGRGSYNEQFF. The CDR3 coding sequence is TGTGCCAGCAGTTTTGTTCGGGGGAGGGGTTCCTACAATGAGCAGTTCTTC.

This clonotype occurred a few times. The rearrangement links TRBV28 to TRBJ1-3; D not certain. Germline values: CDR1 MDHEN, CDR2 SYDVKM. Between the trimmed V and J ends, which lost 3 bases and 0 bases, there was a span of 6 bases. This CDR3 contains 14 residues. The CDR3 spells CASSLHSSGNTIYF. CDR3 nucleotides: TGTGCCAGCAGTTTGCACAGCTCTGGAAACACCATATATTTT.

The table lists this clonotype with a few counts. The rearrangement links TRBV15 to TRBJ2-3; the D call may be TRBD1 or TRBD2 (5 bases each). CDR3 size: 14 residues. Trimming shortened V by 1 base and J by 2 bases, and 7 bases separated the two germline ends. CDR1 and CDR2 (germline): LNHNV, YYDKDF (reference sequence). CDR3 sequence (DNA): TGTGCCACCAGCAGAGGGGGGAACACAGATACGCAGTATTTT. This codes for CATSRGGNTDTQYF.

The chain uses TRBV14 and TRBJ2-1, with 10 bases that match TRBD1. CDR1 is SGHDN, CDR2 FVKESK, per germline. V lost 8 bases to trimming and J lost 2 bases; unmatched junction nucleotides: 6. The CDR3 covers 15 residues. The CDR3 loop reads CASRRQGATYNEQFF. The CDR3 coding sequence is TGTGCCAGCCGAAGACAGGGGGCAACCTACAATGAGCAGTTCTTC.

Ten or more counts support this clonotype. The chain has TRBV28 and TRBJ2-1; D is ambiguous. This CDR3 spans 14 amino acids. CDR1 MDHEN and CDR2 SYDVKM come from the germline V gene. The V gene lost 3 bases and the J gene lost 7 bases, with 13 bases spanning the gap. CDR3 protein: CASSLTTGQNEQFF. The DNA of the CDR3 is TGTGCCAGCAGTTTGACGACTGGTCAAAATGAGCAGTTCTTC.